This T cell receptor (beta chain) was sequenced for a study of blood T cell repertoires in COVID-19. Study-level information: Samples taken during acute and convalescent COVID-19 were collected in the United States, Italy and Spain. Nucleic acid was either cDNA or gDNA, and it came from T cells, B-cell-depleted T cells, or PBMCs.

Under the authors' procedure: Amplification from reference gene primers served as the basis for estimated nucleated cell counts. Sequencing used immunoSEQ multiplex PCR; TCRdb keeps in-frame clones, though not all of them. The V and J calls and clone size are taken from that table; D and trimming were inferred from the DNA. Of 350,000 to 550,000 clones listed, roughly 89% were seen once; the top ten hold 4% to 5.5%. V lost 0 bases to trimming and J lost 0 bases, with 20 bases between them. Per the germline V gene, CDR1 is LGHNT and CDR2 is FRNRAP. The CDR3 contains 19 residues. This chain uses TRBV12-5 with TRBJ1-1, with D tentatively TRBD1 (5 bases). The sequencing sample was made of peripheral blood. The TCR comes from a young woman with acute or convalescent COVID-19. The CDR3 reads CASGLVIIAAGRMNTEAFF. CDR3 nucleotide sequence: TGTGCTAGTGGTTTGGTAATTATTGCGGCAGGGAGGATGAACACTGAAGCTTTCTTT. Filled out from reference TRBV12-5 and TRBJ1-1, the complete variable domain reads DARVTQTPRHKVTEMGQEVTMRCQPILGHNTVFWYRQTMMQGLELLAYFRNRAPLDDSGMPKDRFSAEMPDATLATLKIQPSEPRDSAVYFCASGLVIIAAGRMNTEAFFGQGTRLTVV.